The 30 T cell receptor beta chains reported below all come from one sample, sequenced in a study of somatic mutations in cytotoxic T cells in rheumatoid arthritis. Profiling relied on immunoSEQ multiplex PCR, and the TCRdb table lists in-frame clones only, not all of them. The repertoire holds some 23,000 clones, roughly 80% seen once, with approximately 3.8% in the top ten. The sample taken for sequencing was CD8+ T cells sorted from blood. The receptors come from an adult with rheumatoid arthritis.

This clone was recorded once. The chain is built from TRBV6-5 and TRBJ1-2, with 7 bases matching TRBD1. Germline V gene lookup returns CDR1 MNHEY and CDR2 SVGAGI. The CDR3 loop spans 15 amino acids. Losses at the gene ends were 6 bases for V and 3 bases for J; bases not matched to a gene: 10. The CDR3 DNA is TGTGCCAGCAGCCCACAAGACAGGGAGCACTATGGCTACACCTTC. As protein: CASSPQDREHYGYTF.

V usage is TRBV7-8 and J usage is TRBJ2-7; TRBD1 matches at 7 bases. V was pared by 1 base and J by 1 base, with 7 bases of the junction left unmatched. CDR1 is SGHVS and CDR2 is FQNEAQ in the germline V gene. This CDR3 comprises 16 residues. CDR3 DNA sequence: TGTGCCAGCAGCTTAGATCAACAGGGGTCATCCTACGAGCAGTACTTC. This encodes CASSLDQQGSSYEQYF.

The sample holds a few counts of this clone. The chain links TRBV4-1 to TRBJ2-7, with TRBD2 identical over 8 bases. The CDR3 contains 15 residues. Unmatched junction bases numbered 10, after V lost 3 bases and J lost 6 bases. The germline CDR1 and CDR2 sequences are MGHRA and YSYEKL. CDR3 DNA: TGCGCCAGCAGCCAGGACCCGGGACTAGATACCGAGCAGTACTTC. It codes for CASSQDPGLDTEQYF.

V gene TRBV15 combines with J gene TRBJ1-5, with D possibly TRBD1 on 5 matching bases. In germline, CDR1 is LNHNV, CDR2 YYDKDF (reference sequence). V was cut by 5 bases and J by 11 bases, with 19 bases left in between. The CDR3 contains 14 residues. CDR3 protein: CATSRGLRAKAQHF. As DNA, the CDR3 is TGTGCCACCAGCCGCGGGCTCAGGGCAAAGGCCCAGCATTTT.

The CDR3 loop is CASSYSRGDEKLFF. For the CDR3, the DNA is TGTGCCAGCAGTTACTCCCGTGGCGATGAAAAACTGTTTTTT. The chain recombines TRBV6-6 with TRBJ1-4; no reliable D call. Trimming stripped 0 bases from V and 6 bases from J, with 8 bases between. The CDR3 extends over 14 amino acids. Germline V gene sequence: CDR1 MNHNY, CDR2 SVGAGI (reference sequence).

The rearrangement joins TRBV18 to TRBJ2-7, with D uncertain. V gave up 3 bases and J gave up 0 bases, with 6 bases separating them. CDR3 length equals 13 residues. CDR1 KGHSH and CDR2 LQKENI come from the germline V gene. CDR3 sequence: CASSPPSSYEQYF. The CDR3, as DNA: TGTGCCAGCTCACCCCCATCCTCCTACGAGCAGTACTTC.

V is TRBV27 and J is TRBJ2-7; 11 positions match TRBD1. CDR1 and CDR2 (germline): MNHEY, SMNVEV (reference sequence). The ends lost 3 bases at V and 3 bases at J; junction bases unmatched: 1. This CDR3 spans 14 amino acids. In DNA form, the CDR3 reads TGTGCCAGCAGTTTCGGGACAGGGGGCTACGAGCAGTACTTC. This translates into CASSFGTGGYEQYF.

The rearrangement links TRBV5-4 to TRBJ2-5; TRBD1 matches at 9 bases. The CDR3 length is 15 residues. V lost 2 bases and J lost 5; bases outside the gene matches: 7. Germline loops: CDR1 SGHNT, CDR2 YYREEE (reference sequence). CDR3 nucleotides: TGTGCCAGCAGCTTTACACAGGGGGCCGGGGAGACCCAGTACTTC. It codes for CASSFTQGAGETQYF.

The CDR3 loop reads CASSLVVISGGAETQYF. The CDR3 bases are TGTGCCAGCAGCTTAGTGGTTATTAGCGGGGGGGCGGAGACCCAGTACTTC. The V and J genes are TRBV7-2 and TRBJ2-5; 11 bases line up with TRBD2. The CDR3 has 17 amino acids. Germline-derived CDR1 and CDR2 are SGHTA and FQGNSA. V gave up 1 base and J gave up 5 bases; unmatched junction bases: 9. Full variable domain (outside the CDR3, taken from reference TRBV7-2 and TRBJ2-5): GAGVSQSPSNKVTEKGKDVELRCDPISGHTALYWYRQSLGQGLEFLIYFQGNSAPDKSGLPSDRFSAERTGGSVSTLTIQRTQQEDSAVYLCASSLVVISGGAETQYFGPGTRLLVL.

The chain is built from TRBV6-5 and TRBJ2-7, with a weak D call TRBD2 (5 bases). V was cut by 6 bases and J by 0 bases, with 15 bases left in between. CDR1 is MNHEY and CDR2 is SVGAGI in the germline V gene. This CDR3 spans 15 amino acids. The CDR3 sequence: CASSPFLAGSYEQYF. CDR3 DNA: TGTGCCAGCAGCCCGTTTCTAGCCGGCTCCTACGAGCAGTACTTC.

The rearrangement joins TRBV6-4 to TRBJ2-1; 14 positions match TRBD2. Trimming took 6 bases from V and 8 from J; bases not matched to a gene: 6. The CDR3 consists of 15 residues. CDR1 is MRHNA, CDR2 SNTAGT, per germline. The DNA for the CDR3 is TGTGCCAGCAGGGAGACTAGCGGGGGGGCAGATGAGCAGTTCTTC. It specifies CASRETSGGADEQFF.

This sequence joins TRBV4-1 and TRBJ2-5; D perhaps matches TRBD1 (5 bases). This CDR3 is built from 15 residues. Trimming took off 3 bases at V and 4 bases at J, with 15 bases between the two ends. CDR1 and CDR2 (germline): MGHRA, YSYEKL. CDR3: CASSQAVRGRETQYF. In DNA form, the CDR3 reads TGCGCCAGCAGCCAGGCAGTAAGGGGCAGAGAGACCCAGTACTTC.

The CDR3 coding sequence is TGTGCCAGCAGCTTAGAATCAGGGAGCCTTGAAGCTTTCTTT. Protein sequence: CASSLESGSLEAFF. The rearrangement uses TRBV7-9 and TRBJ1-1; TRBD1 might be the D (5 bases). The CDR3 contains 14 residues. V lost 1 base, J lost 7 bases, and 13 bases lay in between. From germline, CDR1 is SEHNR and CDR2 FQNEAQ (reference sequence). Filled out from reference TRBV7-9 and TRBJ1-1, the complete variable domain reads DTGVSQNPRHKITKRGQNVTFRCDPISEHNRLYWYRQTLGQGPEFLTYFQNEAQLEKSRLLSDRFSAERPKGSFSTLEIQRTEQGDSAMYLCASSLESGSLEAFFGQGTRLTVV.

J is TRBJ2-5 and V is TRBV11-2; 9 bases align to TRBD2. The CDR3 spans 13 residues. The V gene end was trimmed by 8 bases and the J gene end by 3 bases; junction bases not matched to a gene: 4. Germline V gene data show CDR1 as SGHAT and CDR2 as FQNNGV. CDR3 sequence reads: CASRASGEETQYF. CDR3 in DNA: TGTGCCAGCCGGGCTAGCGGGGAAGAGACCCAGTACTTC.

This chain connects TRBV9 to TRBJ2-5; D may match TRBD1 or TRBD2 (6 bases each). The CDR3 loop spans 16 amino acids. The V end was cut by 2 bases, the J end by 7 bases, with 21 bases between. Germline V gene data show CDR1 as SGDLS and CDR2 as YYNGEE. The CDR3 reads CASSVDAGGGMRTQYF. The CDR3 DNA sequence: TGTGCCAGCAGCGTGGATGCCGGGGGCGGGATGCGGACCCAGTACTTC.

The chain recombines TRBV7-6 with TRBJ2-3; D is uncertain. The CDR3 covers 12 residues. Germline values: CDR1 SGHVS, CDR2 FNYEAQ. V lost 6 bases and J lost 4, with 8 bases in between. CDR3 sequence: CASSAPSDTQYF. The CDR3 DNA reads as TGTGCCAGCAGTGCCCCTTCAGATACGCAGTATTTT.

The CDR3 region has the DNA TGTGCCAGCAGCTTTACAGGGGGCGAGGCTTTCTTT. Translation gives CASSFTGGEAFF. This chain uses TRBV11-2 with TRBJ1-1; TRBD1 agrees at 9 bases. V trimming: 3 bases; J trimming: 11 bases; junction bases outside the gene matches: 4. The germline gives CDR1 SGHAT, CDR2 FQNNGV. This CDR3 contains 12 residues.

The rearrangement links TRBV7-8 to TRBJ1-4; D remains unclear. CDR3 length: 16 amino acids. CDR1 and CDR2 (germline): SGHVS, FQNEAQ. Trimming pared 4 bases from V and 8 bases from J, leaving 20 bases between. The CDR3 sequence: CASSSLGVRTGEKLFF. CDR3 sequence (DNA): TGTGCCAGCAGCTCACTCGGGGTTCGGACGGGCGAAAAACTGTTTTTT. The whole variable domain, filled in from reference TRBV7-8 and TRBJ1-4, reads GAGVSQSPRYKVAKRGQDVALRCDPISGHVSLFWYQQALGQGPEFLTYFQNEAQLDKSGLPSDRFFAERPEGSVSTLKIQRTQQEDSAVYLCASSSLGVRTGEKLFFGSGTQLSVL.

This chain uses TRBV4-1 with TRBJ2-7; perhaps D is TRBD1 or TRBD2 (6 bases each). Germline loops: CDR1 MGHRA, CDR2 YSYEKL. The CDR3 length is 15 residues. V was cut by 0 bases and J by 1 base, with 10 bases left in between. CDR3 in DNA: TGCGCCAGCAGCCAAGATGAGGGGGGTTCCTACGAGCAGTACTTC. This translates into CASSQDEGGSYEQYF.

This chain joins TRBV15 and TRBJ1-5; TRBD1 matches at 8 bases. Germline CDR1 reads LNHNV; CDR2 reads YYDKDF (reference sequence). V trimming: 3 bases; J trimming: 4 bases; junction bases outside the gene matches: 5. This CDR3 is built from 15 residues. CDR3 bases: TGTGCCACCAGCAGTGCCAGGGGGCTTAATCAGCCCCAGCATTTT. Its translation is CATSSARGLNQPQHF.

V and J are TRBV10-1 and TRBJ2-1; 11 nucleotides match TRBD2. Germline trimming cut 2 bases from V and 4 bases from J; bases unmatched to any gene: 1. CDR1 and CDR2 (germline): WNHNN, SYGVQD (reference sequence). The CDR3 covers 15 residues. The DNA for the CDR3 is TGCGCCAGCAGTGAGACTAGCGGGGGATACAATGAGCAGTTCTTC. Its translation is CASSETSGGYNEQFF.

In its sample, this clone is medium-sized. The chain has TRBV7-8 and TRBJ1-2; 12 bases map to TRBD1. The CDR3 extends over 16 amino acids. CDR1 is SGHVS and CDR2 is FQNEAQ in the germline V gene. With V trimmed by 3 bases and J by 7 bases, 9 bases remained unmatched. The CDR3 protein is CASSFLGTGGAGGYTF. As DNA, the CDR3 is TGTGCCAGCAGCTTTTTAGGGACAGGGGGCGCGGGTGGCTACACCTTC.

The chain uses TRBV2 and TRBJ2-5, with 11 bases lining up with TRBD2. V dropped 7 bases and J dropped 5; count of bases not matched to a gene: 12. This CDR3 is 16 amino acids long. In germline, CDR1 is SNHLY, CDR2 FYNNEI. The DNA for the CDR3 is TGTGCCAGCACCCCACTCTATAGCGGGGGGGCGGAGACCCAGTACTTC. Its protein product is CASTPLYSGGAETQYF.

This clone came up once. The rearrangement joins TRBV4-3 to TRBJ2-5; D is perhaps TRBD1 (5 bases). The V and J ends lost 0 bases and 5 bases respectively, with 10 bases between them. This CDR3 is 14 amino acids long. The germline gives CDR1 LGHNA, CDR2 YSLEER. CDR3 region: CASSQEIGAETQYF. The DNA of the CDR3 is TGCGCCAGCAGCCAAGAGATAGGGGCTGAGACCCAGTACTTC.

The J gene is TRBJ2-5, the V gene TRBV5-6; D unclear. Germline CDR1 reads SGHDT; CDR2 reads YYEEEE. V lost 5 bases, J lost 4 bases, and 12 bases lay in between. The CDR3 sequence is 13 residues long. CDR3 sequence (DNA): TGTGCCAGCAGTCTGGACCCGGGAGAGACCCAGTACTTC. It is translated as CASSLDPGETQYF.

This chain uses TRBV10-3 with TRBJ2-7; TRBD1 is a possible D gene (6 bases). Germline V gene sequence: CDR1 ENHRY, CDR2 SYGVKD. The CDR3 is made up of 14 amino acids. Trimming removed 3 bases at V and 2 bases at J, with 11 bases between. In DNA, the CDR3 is TGTGCCATCAGTGATCAGGGGCAAACCTACGAGCAGTACTTC. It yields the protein CAISDQGQTYEQYF.

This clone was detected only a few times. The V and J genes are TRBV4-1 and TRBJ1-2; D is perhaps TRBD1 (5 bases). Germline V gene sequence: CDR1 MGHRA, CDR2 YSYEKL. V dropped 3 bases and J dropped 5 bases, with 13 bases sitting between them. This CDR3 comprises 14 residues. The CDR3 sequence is CASSHPGTLYGYTF. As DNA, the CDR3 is TGCGCCAGCAGCCACCCCGGGACCCTATATGGCTACACCTTC.

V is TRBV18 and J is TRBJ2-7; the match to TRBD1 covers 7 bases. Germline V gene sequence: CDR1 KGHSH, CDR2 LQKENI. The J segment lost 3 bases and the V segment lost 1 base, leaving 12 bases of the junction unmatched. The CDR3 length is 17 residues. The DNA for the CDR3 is TGTGCCAGCTCACCACAGCAGACAGGGCCGACTTTCTACGAGCAGTACTTC. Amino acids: CASSPQQTGPTFYEQYF.

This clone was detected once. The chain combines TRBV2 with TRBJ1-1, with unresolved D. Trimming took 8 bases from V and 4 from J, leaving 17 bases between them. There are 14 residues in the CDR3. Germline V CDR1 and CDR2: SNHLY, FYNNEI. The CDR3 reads CASRAERASTEAFF. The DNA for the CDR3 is TGTGCCAGCCGGGCGGAAAGGGCGAGCACTGAAGCTTTCTTT.

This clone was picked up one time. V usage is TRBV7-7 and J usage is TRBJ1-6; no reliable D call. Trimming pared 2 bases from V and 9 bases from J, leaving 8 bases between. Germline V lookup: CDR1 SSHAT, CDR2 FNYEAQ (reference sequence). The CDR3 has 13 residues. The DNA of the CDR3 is TGTGCCAGCAGCTTAAAAGTGGGTTCACCCCTCCACTTT. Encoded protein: CASSLKVGSPLHF.